This T cell receptor (beta chain) was identified during a study of blood T cell repertoires in COVID-19. Study details: There were acute and convalescent COVID-19 samples, and they came from the United States, Italy and Spain. PBMCs, B-cell-depleted T cells, or T cells were the source of the cDNA or gDNA that made up the material.

Clinical history reported by participants formed the basis on which cohorts were assigned. Authors' methods: Researchers report that nucleated cell counts were estimated from reference gene primer amplification. Clones were read by immunoSEQ multiplex PCR, and TCRdb kept only the in-frame ones, dropping some. Clone size and the V and J calls come from that table; the DNA yielded D and trimming. This table has 350,000 to 500,000 clones, over 75% appearing once. The V gene lost 1 base and the J gene lost 4 bases, with 13 bases spanning the gap. CDR3 length: 15 amino acids. The germline gives CDR1 MDHEN, CDR2 SYDVKM.

Sequencing was carried out using PBMCs or T cells enriched from blood (not recorded which). The V call is TRBV28, the J call TRBJ1-1; D is possibly TRBD1 (6 bases). The clonotype was recovered from a woman aged 18-35 years who had been exposed to COVID-19. CDR3 protein: CASSLFPGDPTEAFF. Here the CDR3 DNA reads TGTGCCAGCAGTTTATTTCCAGGGGATCCCACTGAAGCTTTCTTT.